The 18 T cell receptor beta chains below come from one sample, sequenced in a study of blood T cell repertoires in COVID-19. Using immunoSEQ multiplex PCR, the repertoire was profiled, and TCRdb retains in-frame clones only, with some absent. Of about 240,000 clones listed, about 80% are singletons. The sample comprised peripheral blood. The receptors were sampled from a woman aged 80 or over with acute or convalescent COVID-19.

This clone was seen a few times. The CDR3 DNA follows: TGTGCCAGCAGCCGTGACCGGACAGGGACTTACGAGCAGTACTTC. Translating gives CASSRDRTGTYEQYF. The chain couples TRBV5-6 to TRBJ2-7; TRBD1 agrees at 8 bases. The CDR3 length is 15 residues. CDR1 is SGHDT and CDR2 is YYEEEE in the germline V gene. Trimming cost V 4 bases and J 4 bases; bases outside gene matches: 10.

The chain combines TRBV3-1 (or the pseudogene TRBV3-2) with TRBJ1-2; the match to TRBD1 covers 10 bases. The CDR3 totals 14 residues. Germline values: CDR1 LGHDT, CDR2 YNNKEL (reference sequence). Losses at the gene ends were 3 bases for V and 2 bases for J; bases not matched to a gene: 0. CDR3 coding DNA: TGTGCCAGCAGCCAGGGACAGGGGAACTATGGCTACACCTTC. Its translation is CASSQGQGNYGYTF.

The V call is TRBV27, the J call TRBJ2-7; maybe TRBD1 (6 bases). Germline values: CDR1 MNHEY, CDR2 SMNVEV (reference sequence). The CDR3 spans 15 residues. V lost 5 bases and J 3 bases, leaving 17 bases between the germline ends. The CDR3 sequence: CASSQQGRRSYEQYF. The CDR3 DNA reads TGTGCCAGCAGTCAACAGGGAAGGCGCAGCTACGAGCAGTACTTC.

The V and J genes are TRBV7-2 and TRBJ2-3; D may be TRBD2 (6 bases). This CDR3 comprises 16 residues. Deletions cut 3 bases from V and 2 bases from J, with 15 bases between. Germline lookup yields CDR1 SGHTA and CDR2 FQGNSA. CDR3 loop: CASSLWVAEFTDTQYF. The CDR3 nucleotides read TGTGCCAGCAGCTTGTGGGTAGCGGAGTTCACAGATACGCAGTATTTT.

This chain connects TRBV9 to TRBJ2-3; D remains unclear. The CDR3 has 13 residues. The ends were cut back, 1 base at V and 4 bases at J, with 7 bases in the middle. Germline assignment: CDR1 SGDLS and CDR2 YYNGEE. The CDR3 here is CASSVWSPDTQYF. The CDR3 DNA is TGTGCCAGCAGCGTATGGAGTCCAGATACGCAGTATTTT.

This sequence joins TRBV6-2 or TRBV6-3 and TRBJ1-5; 10 positions match TRBD1. The germline gives CDR1 MNHEY, CDR2 SVGEGT. The V gene end was trimmed by 0 bases and the J gene end by 2 bases; junction bases not matched to a gene: 13. This CDR3 is built from 20 residues. As DNA, the CDR3 is TGTGCCAGCAGTTACTCTACAGGGACAGGGGTTTCCCATGGCAATCAGCCCCAGCATTTT. Translation: CASSYSTGTGVSHGNQPQHF.

The CDR3 region has the DNA TGTGCCAGTACGCGGGGCCGGAGCTACGAGCAGTACTTC. It specifies CASTRGRSYEQYF. V and J are TRBV12-3 or TRBV12-4 and TRBJ2-7; D is perhaps TRBD2 (6 bases). The CDR3 is made up of 13 amino acids. Trimming stripped 9 bases from V and 3 bases from J, with 15 bases between.

This chain joins TRBV28 and TRBJ2-4; 8 nucleotides align to TRBD2. The germline V gene has CDR1 MDHEN and CDR2 SYDVKM. This CDR3 is 15 amino acids long. V dropped 2 bases and J dropped 3; count of bases not matched to a gene: 3. The CDR3 is CASSLAGGLKNIQYF. The CDR3 DNA reads as TGTGCCAGCAGTTTAGCGGGGGGACTCAAAAACATTCAGTACTTC.

The J gene is TRBJ1-2, the V gene TRBV9; no firm D call. The V and J ends lost 6 bases and 8 bases respectively, with 20 bases between them. CDR1 and CDR2 from the germline V gene are SGDLS and YYNGEE. The CDR3 spans 14 residues. CDR3 amino acids: CASNRGGGWIGYTF. The CDR3 coding sequence is TGTGCCAGCAACCGAGGAGGAGGGTGGATAGGCTACACCTTC.

This clone was recorded a few times. The rearrangement uses TRBV3-1 (or the pseudogene TRBV3-2) and TRBJ2-6, with D maybe TRBD1 (5 bases). Germline loops: CDR1 LGHDT, CDR2 YNNKEL (reference sequence). The V end lost 5 bases, the J end lost 5 bases, and 7 bases lay between the germline ends. The CDR3 runs 13 residues. Here the CDR3 DNA reads TGTGCCAGCAGCTCGGACAGGGCCAACGTCCTGACTTTC. As protein: CASSSDRANVLTF.

V and J are TRBV5-1 and TRBJ2-5, with D perhaps TRBD2 (6 bases). The V and J ends lost 0 bases and 2 bases respectively, with 8 bases between them. This CDR3 contains 14 residues. Per the germline V gene, CDR1 is SGHRS and CDR2 is YFSETQ. CDR3 loop: CASSLGGDQETQYF. CDR3 in DNA: TGCGCCAGCAGCTTGGGCGGGGATCAAGAGACCCAGTACTTC.

This clone appeared once. The same CDR3 is also encoded by other DNA sequences in this sample. The CDR3 sequence: CASSQDLVYNYGYTF. Written as DNA, the CDR3 is TGTGCCAGCAGCCAAGATCTTGTTTATAACTATGGCTACACCTTC. This chain links TRBV3-1 (or the pseudogene TRBV3-2) with TRBJ1-2; no clear D gene. Germline V gene sequence: CDR1 LGHDT, CDR2 YNNKEL (reference sequence). V was clipped by 0 bases and J by 1 base, with 9 bases between them. There are 15 residues in the CDR3.

The rearrangement joins TRBV7-9 to TRBJ2-5; TRBD1 matches 10 bases. The CDR3 loop spans 14 amino acids. The germline V gene has CDR1 SEHNR and CDR2 FQNEAQ (reference sequence). Trimming removed 2 bases from V and 4 bases from J; junction bases left unmatched: 1. The CDR3 region is CASSLRDRGETQYF. The CDR3 bases are TGTGCCAGCAGCTTACGGGACAGGGGAGAGACCCAGTACTTC.

V is TRBV18 and J is TRBJ1-2; D might be TRBD1 (5 bases). Germline values: CDR1 KGHSH, CDR2 LQKENI. Trimming cost V 3 bases and J 6 bases, with 17 bases left between them. The CDR3 totals 15 residues. CDR3 sequence: CASSPTDSDGDGYTF. DNA for the CDR3: TGTGCCAGCTCACCGACTGACAGTGATGGGGATGGCTACACCTTC. The full variable domain, rest sourced from reference TRBV18 and TRBJ1-2, is NAGVMQNPRHLVRRRGQEARLRCSPMKGHSHVYWYRQLPEEGLKFMVYLQKENIIDESGMPKERFSAEFPKEGPSILRIQQVVRGDSAAYFCASSPTDSDGDGYTFGSGTRLTVV.

The chain is built from TRBV9 and TRBJ2-6; D is undetermined. The CDR3 is made up of 14 amino acids. Trimming removed 4 bases at V and 0 bases at J, with 5 bases between. The germline CDR1 and CDR2 sequences are SGDLS and YYNGEE. CDR3 DNA sequence: TGTGCCAGCAGCTCGTCCTCTGGGGCCAACGTCCTGACTTTC. It yields the protein CASSSSSGANVLTF.

The V call is TRBV28, the J call TRBJ2-6; 7 bases align to TRBD1. Looked up from germline, CDR1 is MDHEN and CDR2 is SYDVKM. This CDR3 is built from 16 residues. V lost 5 bases to trimming and J lost 0 bases; unmatched junction nucleotides: 4. The CDR3 region has the DNA TGTGCCAGCAGTAAGGACAGGCCCTCTGGGGCCAACGTCCTGACTTTC. This sequence encodes CASSKDRPSGANVLTF.

The V call is TRBV5-1, the J call TRBJ1-2; 8 nucleotides agree with TRBD1. Trimming removed 4 bases from V and 7 bases from J; junction bases left unmatched: 6. The CDR3 has 13 residues. Looked up from germline, CDR1 is SGHRS and CDR2 is YFSETQ. As DNA, the CDR3 is TGCGCCAGCAGCCCACTGGACAGGGCTGGCTACACCTTC. This encodes CASSPLDRAGYTF.

The genes are TRBV3-1 (or the pseudogene TRBV3-2) and TRBJ2-6; D ambiguous. V was shortened by 0 bases and J by 5 bases, with 5 bases between the two germline ends. Germline CDR1 is LGHDT and CDR2 is YNNKEL (reference sequence). The CDR3 is 14 residues long. CDR3 loop: CASSQDIRANVLTF. The CDR3 DNA reads TGTGCCAGCAGCCAAGATATTAGGGCCAACGTCCTGACTTTC.